Below are 27 T cell receptor beta chains sequenced from a single sample in a study of OX40 agonist ivuxolimab in advanced cancers. The protocol was immunoSEQ multiplex PCR, while the TCRdb copy is restricted to in-frame clones and leaves out a portion. In the table there are around 80,000 clones, around nine tenths of which are singletons. The sequencing here drew on CD4+ or CD8+ T cells sorted from blood, taken in a trial of the OX40 agonist ivuxolimab. These receptors came from an adult with an advanced solid tumor such as melanoma, head and neck, liver or kidney cancer.

This chain joins TRBV9 and TRBJ2-3; 7 positions match TRBD2. This CDR3 contains 16 residues. Trimming removed 0 bases from V and 2 bases from J; junction bases left unmatched: 6. The germline V gene has CDR1 SGDLS and CDR2 YYNGEE. CDR3 coding DNA: TGTGCCAGCAGCGTAGAGGCGGGGGTAGTCACAGATACGCAGTATTTT. Protein product: CASSVEAGVVTDTQYF.

This clone was recorded only once. V and J are TRBV7-2 and TRBJ2-2; D is unclear. The V end lost 8 bases, the J end lost 0 bases, and 16 bases lay between the germline ends. Germline V gene sequence: CDR1 SGHTA, CDR2 FQGNSA. The CDR3 loop spans 16 amino acids. The CDR3 DNA sequence: TGTGCCAGCGCAGCTCAGTCGCCTGCGAACACCGGGGAGCTGTTTTTT. Translated, it gives CASAAQSPANTGELFF.

The chain carries TRBV2 and TRBJ2-5; 14 nucleotides line up with TRBD2. Germline values: CDR1 SNHLY, CDR2 FYNNEI. Unmatched junction bases numbered 8, after V lost 3 bases and J lost 5 bases. The CDR3 covers 17 residues. CDR3 sequence: CASSDSGLAGVLETQYF. The CDR3 DNA is TGTGCCAGCAGTGACTCGGGACTAGCGGGAGTCTTGGAGACCCAGTACTTC.

The chain employs TRBV19 and TRBJ2-5; D is possibly TRBD1 or TRBD2 (5 bases each). Trimming left V 5 bases short and J 2 bases short, with 12 bases between. CDR3 length equals 14 residues. In germline, CDR1 is LNHDA, CDR2 SQIVND (reference sequence). CDR3 sequence (DNA): TGTGCCAGTAGTCTCCGGGACCTACAAGAGACCCAGTACTTC. Translating gives CASSLRDLQETQYF.

This sequence joins TRBV5-4 and TRBJ1-2; D is uncertain. From germline, CDR1 is SGHNT and CDR2 YYREEE (reference sequence). This CDR3 contains 14 residues. Trimming removed 5 bases from V and 3 bases from J, with 14 bases in between. This CDR3 is CASRDEGTDYGYTF. The CDR3 nucleotides are TGTGCCAGCAGGGACGAGGGTACAGACTATGGCTACACCTTC.

The gene calls are TRBV9 and TRBJ2-7, with D perhaps matching TRBD1 (7 bases). Germline CDR1 and CDR2: SGDLS and YYNGEE. The V end lost 0 bases, the J end lost 4 bases, and 14 bases lay between the germline ends. The CDR3 spans 15 residues. The CDR3 protein is CASSVEEGAQYEQYF. The CDR3 DNA is TGTGCCAGCAGCGTAGAGGAGGGGGCGCAATACGAGCAGTACTTC.

V usage is TRBV25-1 and J usage is TRBJ1-4; no clear D gene. The CDR3 runs 13 residues. Trimming took 6 bases from V and 5 from J, leaving 10 bases between them. Germline V CDR1 and CDR2: MGHDK, SYGVNS. The CDR3 nucleotides are TGTGCCAGCAGGACCCTATCCAATGAAAAACTGTTTTTT. It yields the protein CASRTLSNEKLFF.

The chain joins TRBV7-7 to TRBJ2-5, with 10 bases matching TRBD2. J was trimmed by 5 bases and V by 5 bases; bases with no gene match: 2. Germline-derived CDR1 and CDR2 are SSHAT and FNYEAQ (reference sequence). The CDR3 spans 13 residues. Written as DNA, the CDR3 is TGTGCCAGCAGCACGGGACTAGCGGAGACCCAGTACTTC. It is translated as CASSTGLAETQYF.

The chain couples TRBV18 to TRBJ2-7; TRBD2 might be the D (5 bases). Trimming cost V 4 bases and J 2 bases, with 12 bases left between them. The CDR3 has 14 amino acids. Germline loops: CDR1 KGHSH, CDR2 LQKENI. CDR3 nucleotides: TGTGCCAGCTCACTAAGGACGGGGACCTACGAGCAGTACTTC. Translating it yields CASSLRTGTYEQYF.

The V and J genes are TRBV5-1 and TRBJ1-4; D perhaps matches TRBD1 (6 bases). This CDR3 spans 15 amino acids. The V end lost 3 bases, the J end lost 4 bases, and 13 bases lay between the germline ends. Germline V lookup: CDR1 SGHRS, CDR2 YFSETQ. CDR3 in DNA: TGCGCCAGCAGCTCCCAGGGGTTGAGTAATGAAAAACTGTTTTTT. It translates to CASSSQGLSNEKLFF.

V and J are TRBV29-1 and TRBJ1-4; 9 bases agree with TRBD1. CDR3 length equals 14 residues. CDR1 is SQVTM and CDR2 is ANQGSEA in the germline V gene. Trimming took 6 bases from V and 11 from J; bases not matched to a gene: 13. CDR3 DNA sequence: TGCAGCGTCGAAAAGGGGACAGGGATCGGGAAACTGTTTTTT. Its protein product is CSVEKGTGIGKLFF.

This chain connects TRBV11-1 to TRBJ2-5; 10 positions agree with TRBD1. The CDR3 has 15 amino acids. V lost 3 bases, J lost 0 bases, and 1 base stayed unmatched. Germline-derived CDR1 and CDR2 are SGHAT and FQDESV (reference sequence). CDR3 residues: CASSLGQGNQETQYF. DNA for the CDR3: TGTGCCAGCAGCTTGGGACAGGGGAACCAAGAGACCCAGTACTTC.

The rearrangement links TRBV30 to TRBJ2-7; 8 bases map to TRBD1. CDR1 and CDR2 (germline): GTSNPN, SVGIG (reference sequence). This CDR3 spans 14 amino acids. V shed 2 bases, J shed 7 bases, and the junction held 10 bases outside the gene matches. The CDR3 spells CAWSLTGAGGEQYF. CDR3 bases: TGTGCCTGGAGTCTGACAGGGGCCGGTGGGGAGCAGTACTTC. The variable domain in full, with the rest retrieved from reference TRBV30 and TRBJ2-7, is SQTIHQWPATLVQPVGSPLSLECTVEGTSNPNLYWYRQAAGRGLQLLFYSVGIGQISSEVPQNLSASRPQDRQFILSSKKLLLSDSGFYLCAWSLTGAGGEQYFGPGTRLTVT.

This chain connects TRBV5-6 to TRBJ1-4; D remains ambiguous. The V end was cut by 1 base, the J end by 6 bases, with 7 bases between. Looked up from germline, CDR1 is SGHDT and CDR2 is YYEEEE. CDR3 length: 13 amino acids. The CDR3 loop is CASSLLDDEKLFF. The DNA of the CDR3 is TGTGCCAGCAGCTTGCTGGACGATGAAAAACTGTTTTTT.

This sequence joins TRBV7-9 and TRBJ2-5; 8 nucleotides line up with TRBD1. Germline CDR1 is SEHNR and CDR2 is FQNEAQ (reference sequence). V lost 1 base to trimming and J lost 5 bases; unmatched junction nucleotides: 3. The CDR3 spans 14 residues. The CDR3 coding sequence is TGTGCCAGCAGCTTAGGGACAGGGCCGGAGACCCAGTACTTC. Residues: CASSLGTGPETQYF. The full variable domain, completed using reference TRBV7-9 and TRBJ2-5, is DTGVSQNPRHKITKRGQNVTFRCDPISEHNRLYWYRQTLGQGPEFLTYFQNEAQLEKSRLLSDRFSAERPKGSFSTLEIQRTEQGDSAMYLCASSLGTGPETQYFGPGTRLLVL.

This rearrangement joins TRBV30 to TRBJ2-6; 9 bases align to TRBD1. The CDR3 is 17 amino acids. The trim removed 7 bases at V and 1 base at J, leaving 11 bases unmatched. Germline V CDR1 and CDR2: GTSNPN, SVGIG (reference sequence). As DNA, the CDR3 is TGTGCCTTCACTCCCGGACAGGGGAGATCTGGGGCCAACGTCCTGACTTTC. Its translation: CAFTPGQGRSGANVLTF.

The chain carries TRBV28 and TRBJ2-7; D call uncertain. With 5 bases removed from V and 0 bases from J, the gap between germline ends came to 11 bases. CDR3 size: 14 residues. The germline V gene has CDR1 MDHEN and CDR2 SYDVKM. The CDR3 bases are TGTGCCAGCAGTATAGACACATTCTCCTACGAGCAGTACTTC. This encodes CASSIDTFSYEQYF.

The V call is TRBV5-4, the J call TRBJ2-3, with TRBD2 as a possible D gene (6 bases). The CDR3 has 18 residues. V shed 0 bases and J shed 2 bases, with 19 bases lying between them. Germline V gene sequence: CDR1 SGHNT, CDR2 YYREEE (reference sequence). The CDR3 sequence is CASSLDGRVADNTDTQYF. The CDR3 DNA sequence: TGTGCCAGCAGCTTGGACGGGCGGGTAGCGGATAACACAGATACGCAGTATTTT.

This CDR3 is CASSLQGGNTEAFF. In DNA form, the CDR3 reads TGTGCCAGCAGCCTTCAGGGGGGGAACACTGAAGCTTTCTTT. The chain employs TRBV9 and TRBJ1-1; TRBD1 matches at 7 bases. In germline, CDR1 is SGDLS, CDR2 YYNGEE. Trimming at V came to 4 bases and at J to 1 base, leaving 4 bases not matched to a gene. CDR3 size: 14 residues.

A single count supports this clone. The J gene is TRBJ2-1, the V gene TRBV19, with TRBD1 matching over 7 bases. This CDR3 has 17 amino acids. Losses at the gene ends were 5 bases for V and 1 base for J; bases not matched to a gene: 11. The germline V gene encodes CDR1 LNHDA and CDR2 SQIVND (reference sequence). In DNA form, the CDR3 reads TGTGCCAGTAGTTTATATACAGGGGCCGGGTCCTACAATGAGCAGTTCTTC. As protein: CASSLYTGAGSYNEQFF.

The chain recombines TRBV29-1 with TRBJ2-1; D possibly corresponds to TRBD1 (6 bases). The germline CDR1 and CDR2 sequences are SQVTM and ANQGSEA. The ends were cut back, 6 bases at V and 4 bases at J, with 16 bases in the middle. The CDR3 covers 14 residues. The CDR3 sequence: CSVTALQGYNEQFF. The CDR3 coding sequence is TGCAGCGTCACCGCATTACAGGGATACAATGAGCAGTTCTTC.

The chain couples TRBV2 to TRBJ2-7; maybe TRBD1 (5 bases). The CDR3 is made up of 12 amino acids. Deletions cut 10 bases from V and 4 bases from J, with 14 bases between. Germline values: CDR1 SNHLY, CDR2 FYNNEI. Written as DNA, the CDR3 is TGTGCCACCAGGGCCTCCTCTTACGAGCAGTACTTC. Translating gives CATRASSYEQYF.

V is TRBV6-5 and J is TRBJ1-2; 7 positions agree with TRBD1. CDR1 and CDR2 (germline): MNHEY, SVGAGI. V lost 4 bases to trimming and J lost 2 bases; unmatched junction nucleotides: 4. The CDR3 is made up of 14 amino acids. The CDR3 protein is CASSSTGQNYGYTF. As DNA, the CDR3 is TGTGCCAGCAGTTCTACGGGACAGAACTATGGCTACACCTTC.

This clone appeared a few times. The chain joins TRBV29-1 to TRBJ1-1; no firm D call. In germline, CDR1 is SQVTM, CDR2 ANQGSEA. The V end lost 4 bases, the J end lost 3 bases, and 6 bases lay between the germline ends. The CDR3 runs to 11 residues. The CDR3 DNA reads as TGCAGCGTTGTCGGGTACACTGAAGCTTTCTTT. Protein: CSVVGYTEAFF.

The chain carries TRBV7-9 and TRBJ2-1; D perhaps matches TRBD2 (5 bases). The CDR3 runs 13 residues. Germline values: CDR1 SEHNR, CDR2 FQNEAQ (reference sequence). V was clipped by 2 bases and J by 9 bases, with 11 bases between them. The CDR3 bases are TGTGCCAGCAGCTTATCAACGGGAAGTGAGCAGTTCTTC. Amino acid sequence: CASSLSTGSEQFF.

The rearrangement joins TRBV5-1 to TRBJ2-7, with a possible D match to TRBD2 (6 bases). CDR3 size: 15 residues. With 5 bases removed from V and 4 bases from J, the gap between germline ends came to 19 bases. In germline, CDR1 is SGHRS, CDR2 YFSETQ. CDR3 sequence reads: CASSPSDGGRYEQYF. The CDR3 DNA sequence: TGCGCCAGCAGTCCCTCTGACGGGGGTAGGTACGAGCAGTACTTC.

The chain has TRBV19 and TRBJ1-1; D is unclear. The CDR3 spans 15 residues. Trimming removed 0 bases at V and 0 bases at J, with 8 bases between. From germline, CDR1 is LNHDA and CDR2 SQIVND (reference sequence). The CDR3 protein is CASSIDIGMNTEAFF. DNA for the CDR3: TGTGCCAGTAGTATAGATATCGGGATGAACACTGAAGCTTTCTTT.